Described below is a single TCR beta chain sequence and its context. The data derive from a study of shared clonotypes between healthy human individuals. In the CD4+ fraction, cells were divided into CD45RA+ naive and CD45RA-negative memory subsets. Several immunoSEQ plates received, in even portions, the genomic DNA of each subset. Generated by immunoSEQ multiplex PCR, the TCRdb table keeps only in-frame clones and is missing some. The sample gives about 1.4 million clones, roughly 96% of which show up once; 0.95% to 1.5% is in the top ten. The source of this sequence is a man younger than 40 in good health. The sample was naive CD4+ T cells sorted from blood. Subset given: CD45RA+ positively selected.

The DNA for the CDR3 is TGTGCCAGCAGCTCCGGGGTTACAGATACGCAGTATTTT. This gives the protein CASSSGVTDTQYF. The gene calls are TRBV9 and TRBJ2-3; perhaps TRBD2 as D (5 bases). V gave up 4 bases and J gave up 3 bases, with 9 bases separating them. The CDR3 spans 13 residues. The germline gives CDR1 SGDLS, CDR2 YYNGEE. Drawing the rest from reference TRBV9 and TRBJ2-3, the complete variable domain is DSGVTQTPKHLITATGQRVTLRCSPRSGDLSVYWYQQSLDQGLQFLIQYYNGEERAKGNILERFSAQQFPDLHSELNLSSLELGDSALYFCASSSGVTDTQYFGPGTRLTVL.